One TCR beta chain is described in this entry. Its antigen remains unknown. The data belong to a study of T cell repertoires in ileal Crohn's disease. On the study more broadly: Median disease duration was roughly 8.4 years; 35% to 45% smoked at surgery. Findings and limits, study-wide: Endoscopic recurrence occurred in every patient whose clonality exceeded 26.8%. Clonal expansions were more frequent in active smokers than non-smokers at surgery.

This CDR3 contains 15 residues. J lost 6 bases, V lost 5 bases, and 7 bases had no gene match. From germline, CDR1 is KGHSH and CDR2 LQKENI. Patients were adults with ileal or ileocolonic Crohn's disease needing resection. Clones were sequenced by immunoSEQ multiplex PCR, and TCRdb holds only the in-frame ones, with some missing. The table shows around 6,000 clones, with 70% to 80% occurring only once. Input material: ileal tissue. The chain combines TRBV18 with TRBJ1-2; TRBD1 aligns across 12 bases. The receptor's source is an adult with Crohn's disease. For the CDR3, the DNA is TGTGCCAGCTCAGCCCCGGGACAGGGGGCGAATGGCTACACCTTC. Translating it yields CASSAPGQGANGYTF.